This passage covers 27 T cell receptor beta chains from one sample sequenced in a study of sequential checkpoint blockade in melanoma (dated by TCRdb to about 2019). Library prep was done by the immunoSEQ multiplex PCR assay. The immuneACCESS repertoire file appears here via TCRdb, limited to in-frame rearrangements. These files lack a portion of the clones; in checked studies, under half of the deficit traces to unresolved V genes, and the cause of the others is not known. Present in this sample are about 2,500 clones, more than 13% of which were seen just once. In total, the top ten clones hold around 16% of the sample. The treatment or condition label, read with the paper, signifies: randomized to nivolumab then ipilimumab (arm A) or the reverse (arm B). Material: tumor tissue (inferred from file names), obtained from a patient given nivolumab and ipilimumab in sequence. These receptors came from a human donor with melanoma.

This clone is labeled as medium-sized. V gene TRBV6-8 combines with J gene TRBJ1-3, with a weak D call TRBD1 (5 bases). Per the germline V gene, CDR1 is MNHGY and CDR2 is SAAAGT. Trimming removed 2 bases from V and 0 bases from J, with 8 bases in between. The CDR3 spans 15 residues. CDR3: CASSYKTDSGNTIYF. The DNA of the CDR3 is TGTGCCAGCAGTTACAAGACAGACTCTGGAAACACCATATATTTT.

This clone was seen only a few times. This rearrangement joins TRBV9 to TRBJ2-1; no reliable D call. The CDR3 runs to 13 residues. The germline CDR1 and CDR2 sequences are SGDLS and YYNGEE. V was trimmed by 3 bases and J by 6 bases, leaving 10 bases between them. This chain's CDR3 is CASSGGFPNEQFF. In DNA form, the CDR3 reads TGTGCCAGCAGCGGGGGATTTCCCAATGAGCAGTTCTTC.

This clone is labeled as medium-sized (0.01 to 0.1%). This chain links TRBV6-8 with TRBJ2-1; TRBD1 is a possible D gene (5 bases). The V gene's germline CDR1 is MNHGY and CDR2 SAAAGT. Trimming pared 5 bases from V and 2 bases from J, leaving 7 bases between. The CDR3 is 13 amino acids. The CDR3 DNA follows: TGTGCCAGCAGTGAGGACACCTACAATGAGCAGTTCTTC. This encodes CASSEDTYNEQFF.

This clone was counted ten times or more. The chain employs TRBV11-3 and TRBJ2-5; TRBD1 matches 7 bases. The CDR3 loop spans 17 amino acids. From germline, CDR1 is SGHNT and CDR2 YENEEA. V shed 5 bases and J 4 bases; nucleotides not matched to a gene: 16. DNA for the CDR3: TGTGCCAGCAGCCAAATAACCCAAGAGGGGGCGAGAGAGACCCAGTACTTC. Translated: CASSQITQEGARETQYF.

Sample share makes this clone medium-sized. CDR3 in DNA: TGTGCCAGCAGCGTAGTTGGGGGGGAACCAGATACGCAGTATTTT. Translating gives CASSVVGGEPDTQYF. J is TRBJ2-3 and V is TRBV9, with 7 positions matching TRBD2. After removal of 0 bases from V and 4 bases from J, the junction contained 5 bases not matched to a gene. This CDR3 is 15 amino acids long. From germline, CDR1 is SGDLS and CDR2 YYNGEE.

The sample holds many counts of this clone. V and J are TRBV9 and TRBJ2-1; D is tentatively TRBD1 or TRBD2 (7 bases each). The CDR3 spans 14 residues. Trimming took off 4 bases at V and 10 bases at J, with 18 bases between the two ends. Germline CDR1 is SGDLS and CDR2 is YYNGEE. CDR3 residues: CASSPRGGDREQFF. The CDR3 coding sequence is TGTGCCAGCAGCCCGCGGGGAGGGGACAGAGAGCAGTTCTTC.

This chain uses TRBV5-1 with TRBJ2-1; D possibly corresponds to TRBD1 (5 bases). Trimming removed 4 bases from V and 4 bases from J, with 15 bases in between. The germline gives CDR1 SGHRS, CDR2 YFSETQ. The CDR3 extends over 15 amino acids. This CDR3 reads CASSPRQGGYNEQFF. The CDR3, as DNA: TGCGCCAGCAGCCCCCGCCAGGGCGGTTACAATGAGCAGTTCTTC.

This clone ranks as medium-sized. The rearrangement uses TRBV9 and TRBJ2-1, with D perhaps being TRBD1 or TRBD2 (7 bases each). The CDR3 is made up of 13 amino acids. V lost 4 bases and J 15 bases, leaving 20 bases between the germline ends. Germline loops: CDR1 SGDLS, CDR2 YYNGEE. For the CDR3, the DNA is TGTGCCAGCAGCTTATCAGAAGGGGGGGACAGGTTCTTC. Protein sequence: CASSLSEGGDRFF.

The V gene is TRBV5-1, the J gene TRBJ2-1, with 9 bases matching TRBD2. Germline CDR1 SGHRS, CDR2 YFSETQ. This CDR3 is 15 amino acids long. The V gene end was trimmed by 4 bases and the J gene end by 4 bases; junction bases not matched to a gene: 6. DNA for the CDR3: TGCGCCAGCAGCGTAAGCGGGGGGTTATACAATGAGCAGTTCTTC. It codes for CASSVSGGLYNEQFF. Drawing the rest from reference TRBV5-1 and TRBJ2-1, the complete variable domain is KAGVTQTPRYLIKTRGQQVTLSCSPISGHRSVSWYQQTPGQGLQFLFEYFSETQRNKGNFPGRFSGRQFSNSRSEMNVSTLELGDSALYLCASSVSGGLYNEQFFGPGTRLTVL.

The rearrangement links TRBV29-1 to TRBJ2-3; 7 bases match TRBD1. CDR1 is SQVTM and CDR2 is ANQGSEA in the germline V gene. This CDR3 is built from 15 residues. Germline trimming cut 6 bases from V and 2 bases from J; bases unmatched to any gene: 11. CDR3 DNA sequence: TGCAGCGTGGGGGTTACAGGGGCTCTCACAGATACGCAGTATTTT. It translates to CSVGVTGALTDTQYF.

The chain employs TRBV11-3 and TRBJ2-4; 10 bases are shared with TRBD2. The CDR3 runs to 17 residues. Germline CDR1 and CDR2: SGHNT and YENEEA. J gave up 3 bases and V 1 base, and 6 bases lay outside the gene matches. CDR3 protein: CASSLGFSGGRKNIQYF. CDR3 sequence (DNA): TGTGCCAGCAGCTTAGGCTTTAGCGGGGGGCGCAAAAACATTCAGTACTTC.

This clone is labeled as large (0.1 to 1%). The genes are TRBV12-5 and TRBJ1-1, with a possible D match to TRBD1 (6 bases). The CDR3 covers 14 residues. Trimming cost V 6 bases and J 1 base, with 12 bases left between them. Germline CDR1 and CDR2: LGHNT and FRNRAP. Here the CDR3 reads CASGPGQQNTEAFF. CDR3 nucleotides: TGTGCTAGTGGCCCCGGACAGCAGAACACTGAAGCTTTCTTT. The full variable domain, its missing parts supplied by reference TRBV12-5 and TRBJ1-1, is DARVTQTPRHKVTEMGQEVTMRCQPILGHNTVFWYRQTMMQGLELLAYFRNRAPLDDSGMPKDRFSAEMPDATLATLKIQPSEPRDSAVYFCASGPGQQNTEAFFGQGTRLTVV.

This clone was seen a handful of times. This CDR3 is CASSGDGKSTDTQYF. CDR3 bases: TGTGCCAGTTCGGGGGACGGTAAGAGCACAGATACGCAGTATTTT. The chain joins TRBV19 to TRBJ2-3, with D perhaps TRBD2 (6 bases). The germline CDR1 and CDR2 sequences are LNHDA and SQIVND (reference sequence). The ends were cut back, 8 bases at V and 0 bases at J, with 15 bases in the middle. CDR3 size: 15 residues.

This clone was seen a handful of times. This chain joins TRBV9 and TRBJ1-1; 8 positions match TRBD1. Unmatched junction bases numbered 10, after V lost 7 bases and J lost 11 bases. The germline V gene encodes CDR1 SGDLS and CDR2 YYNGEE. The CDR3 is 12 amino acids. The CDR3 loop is CASDGQGGYAFF. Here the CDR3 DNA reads TGTGCCAGCGATGGACAGGGAGGTTACGCTTTCTTT.

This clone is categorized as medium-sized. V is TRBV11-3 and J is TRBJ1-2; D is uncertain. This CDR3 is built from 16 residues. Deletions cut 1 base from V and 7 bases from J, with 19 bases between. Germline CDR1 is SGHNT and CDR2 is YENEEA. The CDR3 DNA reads TGTGCCAGCAGCTTAGGAACAATCGAGGGTTTGGGTGGCTACACCTTC. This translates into CASSLGTIEGLGGYTF.

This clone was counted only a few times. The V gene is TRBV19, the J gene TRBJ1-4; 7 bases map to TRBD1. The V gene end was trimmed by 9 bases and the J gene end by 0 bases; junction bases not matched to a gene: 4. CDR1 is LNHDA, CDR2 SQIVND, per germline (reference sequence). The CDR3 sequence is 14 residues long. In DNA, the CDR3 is TGTGCCAGCCGGGGGACAGCAACTAATGAAAAACTGTTTTTT. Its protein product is CASRGTATNEKLFF.

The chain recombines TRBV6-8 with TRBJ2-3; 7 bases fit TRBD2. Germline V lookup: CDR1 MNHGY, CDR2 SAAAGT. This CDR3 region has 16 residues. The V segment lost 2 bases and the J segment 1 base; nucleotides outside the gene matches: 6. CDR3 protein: CASSYVRGLGTDTQYF. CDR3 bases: TGTGCCAGCAGTTACGTTCGCGGACTAGGCACAGATACGCAGTATTTT.

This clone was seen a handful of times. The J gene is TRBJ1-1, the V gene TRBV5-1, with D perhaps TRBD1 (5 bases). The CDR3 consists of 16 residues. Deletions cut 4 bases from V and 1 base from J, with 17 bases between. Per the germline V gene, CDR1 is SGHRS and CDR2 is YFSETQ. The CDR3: CASSLGQTLSNTEAFF. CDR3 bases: TGCGCCAGCAGCCTCGGACAAACCCTCTCGAACACTGAAGCTTTCTTT.

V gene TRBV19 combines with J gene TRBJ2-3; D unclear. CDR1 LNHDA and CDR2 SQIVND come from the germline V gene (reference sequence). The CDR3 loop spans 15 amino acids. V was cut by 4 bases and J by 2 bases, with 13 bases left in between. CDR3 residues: CASSTYGKDTDTQYF. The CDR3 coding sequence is TGTGCCAGTAGTACGTACGGCAAGGACACAGATACGCAGTATTTT.

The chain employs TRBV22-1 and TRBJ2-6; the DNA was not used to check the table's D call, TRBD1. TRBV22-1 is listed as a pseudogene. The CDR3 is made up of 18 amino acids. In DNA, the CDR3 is TGTCCTGGGAGAGGGGGCAGAAGCGAACAAAGTCGGGCCAACGTCCTGACTTTC. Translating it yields CPGRGGRSEQSRANVLTF.

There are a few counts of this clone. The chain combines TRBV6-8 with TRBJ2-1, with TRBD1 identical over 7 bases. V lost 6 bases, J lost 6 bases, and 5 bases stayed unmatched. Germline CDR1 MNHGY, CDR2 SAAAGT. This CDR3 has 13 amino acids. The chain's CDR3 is CASSPGTVNEQFF. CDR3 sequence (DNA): TGTGCCAGCAGCCCCGGGACAGTCAATGAGCAGTTCTTC.

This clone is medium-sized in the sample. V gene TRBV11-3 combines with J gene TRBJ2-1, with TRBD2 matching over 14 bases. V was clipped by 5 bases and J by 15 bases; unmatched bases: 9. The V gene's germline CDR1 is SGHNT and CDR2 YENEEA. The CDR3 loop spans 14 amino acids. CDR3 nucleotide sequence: TGTGCCAGCAGCCAGGGACTAGCGGGGGCCTCACCGTTCTTC. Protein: CASSQGLAGASPFF.

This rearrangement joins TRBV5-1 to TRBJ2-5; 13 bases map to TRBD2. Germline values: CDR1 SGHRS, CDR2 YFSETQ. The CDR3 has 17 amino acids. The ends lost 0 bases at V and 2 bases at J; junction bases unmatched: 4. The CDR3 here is CASSLGQLAGGQETQYF. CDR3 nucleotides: TGCGCCAGCAGCTTGGGCCAACTAGCGGGGGGGCAAGAGACCCAGTACTTC. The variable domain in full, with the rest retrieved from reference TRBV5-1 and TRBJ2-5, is KAGVTQTPRYLIKTRGQQVTLSCSPISGHRSVSWYQQTPGQGLQFLFEYFSETQRNKGNFPGRFSGRQFSNSRSEMNVSTLELGDSALYLCASSLGQLAGGQETQYFGPGTRLLVL.

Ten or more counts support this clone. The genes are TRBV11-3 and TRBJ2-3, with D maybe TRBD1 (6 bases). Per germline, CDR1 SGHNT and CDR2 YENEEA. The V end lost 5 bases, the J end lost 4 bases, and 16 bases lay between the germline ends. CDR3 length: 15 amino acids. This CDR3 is CASSPRDTSPDTQYF. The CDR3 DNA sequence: TGTGCCAGCAGCCCCCGGGACACCAGCCCAGATACGCAGTATTTT.

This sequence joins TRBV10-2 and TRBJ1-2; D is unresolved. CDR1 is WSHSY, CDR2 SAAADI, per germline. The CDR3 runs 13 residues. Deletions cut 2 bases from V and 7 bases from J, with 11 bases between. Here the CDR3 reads CASSEGRSSGYTF. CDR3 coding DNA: TGCGCCAGCAGTGAGGGTCGATCCTCTGGCTACACCTTC.

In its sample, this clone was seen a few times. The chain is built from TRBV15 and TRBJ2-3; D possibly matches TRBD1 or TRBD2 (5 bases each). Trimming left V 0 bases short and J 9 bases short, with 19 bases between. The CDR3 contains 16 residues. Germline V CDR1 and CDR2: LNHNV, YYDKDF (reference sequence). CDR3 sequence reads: CATSRERDQRFLTQYF. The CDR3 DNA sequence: TGTGCCACCAGCAGAGAAAGGGACCAACGGTTTTTGACGCAGTATTTT.

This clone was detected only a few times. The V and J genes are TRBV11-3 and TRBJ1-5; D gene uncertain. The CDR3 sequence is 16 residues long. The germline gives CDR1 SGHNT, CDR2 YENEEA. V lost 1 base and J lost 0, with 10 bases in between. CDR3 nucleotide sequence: TGTGCCAGCAGCTTAGGGGTCCCTTATAGCAATCAGCCCCAGCATTTT. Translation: CASSLGVPYSNQPQHF.